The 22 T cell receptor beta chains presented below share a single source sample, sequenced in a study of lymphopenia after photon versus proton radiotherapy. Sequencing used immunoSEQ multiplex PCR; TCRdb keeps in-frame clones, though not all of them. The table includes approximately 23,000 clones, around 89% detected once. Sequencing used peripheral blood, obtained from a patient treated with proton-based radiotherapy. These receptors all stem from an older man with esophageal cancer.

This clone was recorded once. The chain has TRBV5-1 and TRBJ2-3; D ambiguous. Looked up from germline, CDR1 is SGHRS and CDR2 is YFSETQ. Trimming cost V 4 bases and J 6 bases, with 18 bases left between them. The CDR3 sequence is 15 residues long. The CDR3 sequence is CASSGTGDSVDTQYF. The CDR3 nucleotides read TGCGCCAGCAGCGGAACGGGTGACTCTGTGGATACGCAGTATTTT.

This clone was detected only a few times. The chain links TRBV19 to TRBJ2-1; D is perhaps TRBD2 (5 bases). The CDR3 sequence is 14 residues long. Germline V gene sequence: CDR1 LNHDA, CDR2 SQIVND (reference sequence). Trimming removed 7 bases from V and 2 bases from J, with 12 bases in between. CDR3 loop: CASKPSRPYNEQFF. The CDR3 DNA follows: TGTGCCAGTAAGCCTAGCCGACCCTACAATGAGCAGTTCTTC.

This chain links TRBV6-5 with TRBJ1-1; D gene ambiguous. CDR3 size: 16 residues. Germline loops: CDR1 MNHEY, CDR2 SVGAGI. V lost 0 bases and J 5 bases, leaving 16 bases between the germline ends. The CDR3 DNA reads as TGTGCCAGCAGTTACTCGTCCCAGCCACCGGTGACTGAAGCTTTCTTT. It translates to CASSYSSQPPVTEAFF.

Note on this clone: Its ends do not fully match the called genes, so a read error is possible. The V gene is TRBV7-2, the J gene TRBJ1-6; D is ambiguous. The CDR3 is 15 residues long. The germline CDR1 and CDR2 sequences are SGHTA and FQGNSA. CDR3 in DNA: TGTGCCAGCAGCTTAGGTGTAGGTCGGGATTCGCCCCTCCACTTT. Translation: CASSLGVGRDSPLHF.

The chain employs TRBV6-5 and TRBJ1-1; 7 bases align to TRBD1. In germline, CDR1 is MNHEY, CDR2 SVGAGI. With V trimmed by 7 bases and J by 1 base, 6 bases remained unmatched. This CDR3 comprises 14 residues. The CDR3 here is CASTVDRANTEAFF. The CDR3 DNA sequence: TGTGCCAGCACCGTAGACAGGGCGAACACTGAAGCTTTCTTT.

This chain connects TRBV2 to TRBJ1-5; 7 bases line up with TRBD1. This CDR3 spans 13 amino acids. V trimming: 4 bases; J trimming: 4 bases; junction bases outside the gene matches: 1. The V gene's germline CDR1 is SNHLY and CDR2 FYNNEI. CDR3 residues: CASSVDRNQPQHF. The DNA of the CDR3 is TGTGCCAGCAGTGTGGACAGGAATCAGCCCCAGCATTTT.

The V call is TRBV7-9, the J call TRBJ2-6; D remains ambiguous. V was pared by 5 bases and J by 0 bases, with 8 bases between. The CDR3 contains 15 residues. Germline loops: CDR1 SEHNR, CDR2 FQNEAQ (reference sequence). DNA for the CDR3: TGTGCCAGCAGCCCCCGGATCTCTGGGGCCAACGTCCTGACTTTC. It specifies CASSPRISGANVLTF.

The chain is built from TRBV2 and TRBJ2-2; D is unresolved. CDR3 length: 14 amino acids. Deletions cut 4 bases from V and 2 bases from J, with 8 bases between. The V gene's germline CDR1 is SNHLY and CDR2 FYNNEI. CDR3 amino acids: CASSGSRNTGELFF. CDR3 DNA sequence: TGTGCCAGCAGTGGAAGCAGAAACACCGGGGAGCTGTTTTTT.

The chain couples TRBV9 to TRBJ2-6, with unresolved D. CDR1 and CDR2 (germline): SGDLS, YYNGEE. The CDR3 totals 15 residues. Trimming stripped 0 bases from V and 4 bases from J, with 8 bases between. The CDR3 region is CASSVGVGGANVLTF. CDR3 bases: TGTGCCAGCAGCGTAGGGGTGGGAGGGGCCAACGTCCTGACTTTC.

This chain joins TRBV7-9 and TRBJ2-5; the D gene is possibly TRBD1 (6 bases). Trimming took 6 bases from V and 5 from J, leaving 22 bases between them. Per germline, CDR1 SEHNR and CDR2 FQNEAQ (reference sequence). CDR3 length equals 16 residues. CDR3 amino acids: CASSYAIFRGGETQYF. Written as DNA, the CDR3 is TGTGCCAGCAGTTATGCCATTTTCAGGGGTGGGGAGACCCAGTACTTC.

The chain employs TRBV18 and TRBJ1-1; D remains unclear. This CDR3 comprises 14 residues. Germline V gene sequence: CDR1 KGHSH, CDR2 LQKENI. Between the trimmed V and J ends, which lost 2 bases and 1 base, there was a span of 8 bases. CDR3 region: CASSPRSGNTEAFF. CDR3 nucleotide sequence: TGTGCCAGCTCACCAAGGTCGGGGAACACTGAAGCTTTCTTT.

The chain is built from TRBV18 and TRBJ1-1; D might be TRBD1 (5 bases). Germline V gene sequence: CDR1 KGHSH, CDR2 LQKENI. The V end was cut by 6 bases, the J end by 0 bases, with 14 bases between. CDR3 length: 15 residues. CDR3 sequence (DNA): TGTGCCAGCTCCCTGGGGCAGGGACTGAACACTGAAGCTTTCTTT. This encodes CASSLGQGLNTEAFF.

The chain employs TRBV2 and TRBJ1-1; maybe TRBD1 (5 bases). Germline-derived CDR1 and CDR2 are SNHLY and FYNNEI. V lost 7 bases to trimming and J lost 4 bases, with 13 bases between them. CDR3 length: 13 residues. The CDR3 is CASNQFGGTEAFF. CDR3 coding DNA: TGTGCCAGCAACCAATTTGGGGGCACTGAAGCTTTCTTT. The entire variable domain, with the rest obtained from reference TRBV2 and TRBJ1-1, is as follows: EPEVTQTPSHQVTQMGQEVILRCVPISNHLYFYWYRQILGQKVEFLVSFYNNEISEKSEIFDDQFSVERPDGSNFTLKIRSTKLEDSAMYFCASNQFGGTEAFFGQGTRLTVV.

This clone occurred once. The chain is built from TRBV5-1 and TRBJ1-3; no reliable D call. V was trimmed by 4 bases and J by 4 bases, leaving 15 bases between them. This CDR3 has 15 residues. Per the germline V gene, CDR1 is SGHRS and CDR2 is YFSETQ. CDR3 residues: CASSNPEAGGNTIYF. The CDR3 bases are TGCGCCAGCAGCAATCCCGAGGCGGGCGGAAACACCATATATTTT. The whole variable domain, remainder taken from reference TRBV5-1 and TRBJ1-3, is KAGVTQTPRYLIKTRGQQVTLSCSPISGHRSVSWYQQTPGQGLQFLFEYFSETQRNKGNFPGRFSGRQFSNSRSEMNVSTLELGDSALYLCASSNPEAGGNTIYFGEGSWLTVV.

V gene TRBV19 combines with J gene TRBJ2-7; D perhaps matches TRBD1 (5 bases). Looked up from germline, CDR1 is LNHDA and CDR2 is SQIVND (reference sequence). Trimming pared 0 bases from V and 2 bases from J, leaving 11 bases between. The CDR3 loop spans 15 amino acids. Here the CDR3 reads CASSIDVGRPYEQYF. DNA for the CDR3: TGTGCCAGTAGTATAGATGTGGGGCGACCCTACGAGCAGTACTTC.

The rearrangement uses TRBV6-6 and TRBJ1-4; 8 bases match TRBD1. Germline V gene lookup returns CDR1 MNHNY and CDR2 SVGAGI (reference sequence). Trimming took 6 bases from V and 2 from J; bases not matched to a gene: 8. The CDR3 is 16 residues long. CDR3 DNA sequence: TGTGCCAGCAGAATCGGACAGGGTAGGACTAATGAAAAACTGTTTTTT. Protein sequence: CASRIGQGRTNEKLFF.

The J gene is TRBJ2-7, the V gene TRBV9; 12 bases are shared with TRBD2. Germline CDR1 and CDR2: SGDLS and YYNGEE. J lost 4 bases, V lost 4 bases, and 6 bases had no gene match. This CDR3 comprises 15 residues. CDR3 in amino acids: CASSSRLAGEYEQYF. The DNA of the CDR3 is TGTGCCAGCAGCTCCCGACTAGCGGGGGAGTACGAGCAGTACTTC. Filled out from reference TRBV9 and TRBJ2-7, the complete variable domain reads DSGVTQTPKHLITATGQRVTLRCSPRSGDLSVYWYQQSLDQGLQFLIQYYNGEERAKGNILERFSAQQFPDLHSELNLSSLELGDSALYFCASSSRLAGEYEQYFGPGTRLTVT.

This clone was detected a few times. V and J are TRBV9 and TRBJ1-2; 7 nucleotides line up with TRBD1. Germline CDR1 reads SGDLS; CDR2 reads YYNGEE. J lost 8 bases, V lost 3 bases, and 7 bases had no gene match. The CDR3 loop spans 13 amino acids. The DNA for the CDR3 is TGTGCCAGCAGCGCGCAGGGGGTGAAGGGCTACACCTTC. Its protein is CASSAQGVKGYTF.

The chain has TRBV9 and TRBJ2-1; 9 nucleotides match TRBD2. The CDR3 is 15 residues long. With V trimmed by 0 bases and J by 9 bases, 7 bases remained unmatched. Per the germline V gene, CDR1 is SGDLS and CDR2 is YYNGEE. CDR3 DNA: TGTGCCAGCAGCGTAGTGGGAGCGGGAGGAGCTGAGCAGTTCTTC. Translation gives CASSVVGAGGAEQFF.

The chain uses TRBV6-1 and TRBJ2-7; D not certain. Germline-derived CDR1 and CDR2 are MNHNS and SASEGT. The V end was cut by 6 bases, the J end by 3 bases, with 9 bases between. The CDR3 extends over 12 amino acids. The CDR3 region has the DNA TGTGCCAGCAGGGGATTCGGCTACGAGCAGTACTTC. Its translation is CASRGFGYEQYF.

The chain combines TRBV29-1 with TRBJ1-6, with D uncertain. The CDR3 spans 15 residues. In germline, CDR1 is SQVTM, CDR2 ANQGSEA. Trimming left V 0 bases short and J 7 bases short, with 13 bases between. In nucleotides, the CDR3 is TGCAGCGTTGAAGATAGGGTACAGAAAAATTCACCCCTCCACTTT. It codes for CSVEDRVQKNSPLHF.

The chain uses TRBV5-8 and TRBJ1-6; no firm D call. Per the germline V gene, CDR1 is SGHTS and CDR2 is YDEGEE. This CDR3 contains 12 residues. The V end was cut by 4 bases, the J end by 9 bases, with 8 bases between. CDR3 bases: TGTGCCAGCAGCCGGGCAAGTTCACCCCTCCACTTT. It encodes CASSRASSPLHF.